Each of the 18 T cell receptor beta chains below was sequenced from the same sample in a study of OX40 agonist ivuxolimab in advanced cancers. Produced via immunoSEQ multiplex PCR; TCRdb's table is partial and in-frame only. The data show about 76,000 clones, less than 90% seen once. The sequences come from CD4+ or CD8+ T cells sorted from blood, collected in a trial of the OX40 agonist ivuxolimab. The receptors here all came from an adult with an advanced solid tumor such as melanoma, head and neck, liver or kidney cancer.

This chain connects TRBV13 to TRBJ2-5; D gene unclear. Germline-derived CDR1 and CDR2 are PRHDT and FYEKMQ (reference sequence). V shed 5 bases and J shed 4 bases, with 5 bases lying between them. There are 11 residues in the CDR3. The CDR3 coding sequence is TGTGCCAGCAGCATCTTAGAGACCCAGTACTTC. Translating gives CASSILETQYF.

The chain couples TRBV5-1 to TRBJ2-1; D uncertain. CDR3 length: 12 amino acids. Trimming shortened V by 0 bases and J by 7 bases, and 5 bases separated the two germline ends. In germline, CDR1 is SGHRS, CDR2 YFSETQ. DNA for the CDR3: TGCGCCAGCAGCTTGGTAAGGAATGAGCAGTTCTTC. Its translation is CASSLVRNEQFF.

J is TRBJ2-1 and V is TRBV7-9, with D uncertain. This CDR3 has 15 amino acids. The V gene lost 3 bases and the J gene lost 4 bases, with 13 bases spanning the gap. The germline V gene has CDR1 SEHNR and CDR2 FQNEAQ (reference sequence). The CDR3 sequence is CASSFSGPLYNEQFF. In DNA form, the CDR3 reads TGTGCCAGCAGCTTTAGTGGACCCCTATACAATGAGCAGTTCTTC.

V is TRBV27 and J is TRBJ2-7, with 8 positions matching TRBD1. The length of the CDR3 is 14 residues. J was trimmed by 1 base and V by 4 bases; bases with no gene match: 3. Germline V lookup: CDR1 MNHEY, CDR2 SMNVEV (reference sequence). The CDR3 loop is CASSWDRSSYEQYF. The CDR3 nucleotides read TGTGCCAGCAGTTGGGACAGGAGTTCCTACGAGCAGTACTTC.

The CDR3 loop is CASSPGGGLAAPYNEQFF. The CDR3 DNA follows: TGCGCCAGCAGCCCAGGGGGTGGGCTAGCGGCGCCCTACAATGAGCAGTTCTTC. The chain links TRBV5-1 to TRBJ2-1; possibly TRBD1 or TRBD2 for D (7 bases each). Germline V gene data show CDR1 as SGHRS and CDR2 as YFSETQ. V lost 4 bases and J lost 2, with 22 bases in between. The CDR3 extends over 18 amino acids.

The rearrangement links TRBV6-1 to TRBJ1-4; D unclear. CDR3 length: 16 amino acids. Germline lookup yields CDR1 MNHNS and CDR2 SASEGT. The germline V and J ends were trimmed by 4 bases and 7 bases, with 19 bases remaining between them. CDR3 nucleotides: TGTGCCAGCAGTGGGGAAGAAGGAGGTCTTGGTGAAAAACTGTTTTTT. Translated, it gives CASSGEEGGLGEKLFF.

The CDR3 protein is CASGFRSSYNEQFF. CDR3 DNA: TGTGCCAGCGGTTTCCGGAGCTCCTACAATGAGCAGTTCTTC. V and J are TRBV7-9 and TRBJ2-1; no firm D call. Trimming removed 8 bases from V and 0 bases from J, with 11 bases in between. In germline, CDR1 is SEHNR, CDR2 FQNEAQ (reference sequence). The CDR3 totals 14 residues.

The chain is built from TRBV5-8 and TRBJ1-2, with D hard to call. The CDR3 loop spans 14 amino acids. Germline V gene lookup returns CDR1 SGHTS and CDR2 YDEGEE. The V and J ends lost 0 bases and 7 bases respectively, with 13 bases between them. The chain's CDR3 is CASSLGLPTLGYTF. In DNA form, the CDR3 reads TGTGCCAGCAGCTTGGGGTTGCCTACGCTTGGCTACACCTTC.

The chain employs TRBV29-1 and TRBJ1-2, with no clear D. There are 12 residues in the CDR3. Looked up from germline, CDR1 is SQVTM and CDR2 is ANQGSEA. Trimming took 3 bases from V and 3 from J, leaving 8 bases between them. The CDR3 here is CSVEWRDYGYTF. The CDR3, as DNA: TGCAGCGTTGAGTGGCGGGACTATGGCTACACCTTC.

The chain combines TRBV18 with TRBJ1-6, with 9 nucleotides matching TRBD1. From germline, CDR1 is KGHSH and CDR2 LQKENI. V dropped 3 bases and J dropped 7; count of bases not matched to a gene: 7. The CDR3 has 16 amino acids. The CDR3 is CASSPLDRGENSPLHF. The CDR3 bases are TGTGCCAGCTCACCCCTGGACAGGGGAGAAAATTCACCCCTCCACTTT.

This chain links TRBV27 with TRBJ2-7; D gene unclear. V was pared by 6 bases and J by 4 bases, with 1 base between. Germline values: CDR1 MNHEY, CDR2 SMNVEV (reference sequence). The CDR3 runs to 9 residues. The CDR3 loop reads CASRYEQYF. DNA of the CDR3: TGTGCCAGCAGATACGAGCAGTACTTC.

This chain joins TRBV7-6 and TRBJ2-1; a weak D match, TRBD1 (6 bases). This CDR3 has 15 residues. Trimming removed 1 base at V and 0 bases at J, with 7 bases between. Germline V lookup: CDR1 SGHVS, CDR2 FNYEAQ. CDR3 in DNA: TGTGCCAGCAGCTTAGGGACAGCCTCCTACAATGAGCAGTTCTTC. Amino acids: CASSLGTASYNEQFF.

The chain links TRBV21-1 to TRBJ2-7; the listed D gene, TRBD1, was not tested against the DNA. TRBV21-1 is given as a pseudogene. This CDR3 has 14 amino acids. CDR3 bases: TGTGCCAGCAGCAAAAGGGACACCTCCTACGAGCAGTACTTC. Protein: CASSKRDTSYEQYF.

This chain connects TRBV5-1 to TRBJ2-3, with D perhaps TRBD1 or TRBD2 (5 bases each). The CDR3 length is 14 residues. In germline, CDR1 is SGHRS, CDR2 YFSETQ. The V end was cut by 0 bases, the J end by 0 bases, with 5 bases between. CDR3 DNA sequence: TGCGCCAGCAGCTTGGGGGGGAGCACAGATACGCAGTATTTT. This encodes CASSLGGSTDTQYF.

The J gene is TRBJ1-5, the V gene TRBV7-9; D gene uncertain. From germline, CDR1 is SEHNR and CDR2 FQNEAQ (reference sequence). The CDR3 is 14 residues long. Trimming took 4 bases from V and 8 from J, leaving 15 bases between them. The CDR3 protein is CASSSGGFPEPQHF. CDR3 DNA: TGTGCCAGCAGCTCAGGAGGGTTTCCTGAGCCCCAGCATTTT. Full variable domain (rest looked up from reference TRBV7-9 and TRBJ1-5): DTGVSQNPRHKITKRGQNVTFRCDPISEHNRLYWYRQTLGQGPEFLTYFQNEAQLEKSRLLSDRFSAERPKGSFSTLEIQRTEQGDSAMYLCASSSGGFPEPQHFGDGTRLSIL.

In its sample, this clone was seen once. The chain uses TRBV28 and TRBJ2-5, with D perhaps being TRBD1 or TRBD2 (5 bases each). The CDR3 runs 15 residues. CDR1 and CDR2 from the germline V gene are MDHEN and SYDVKM. V was clipped by 8 bases and J by 7 bases, with 23 bases between them. CDR3 sequence (DNA): TGTGCCAGCCTCGACGGGGCGCTGAGGGGTGGGACCCAGTACTTC. Protein: CASLDGALRGGTQYF.

The chain combines TRBV9 with TRBJ2-7; 10 bases line up with TRBD2. CDR1 and CDR2 from the germline V gene are SGDLS and YYNGEE. Trimming at V came to 5 bases and at J to 1 base, leaving 6 bases not matched to a gene. The CDR3 loop spans 15 amino acids. The CDR3 DNA reads as TGTGCCAGCAGTCCCTCTAGCGGGAGTTCCTACGAGCAGTACTTC. It specifies CASSPSSGSSYEQYF. The variable domain in full, completed from reference TRBV9 and TRBJ2-7, reads DSGVTQTPKHLITATGQRVTLRCSPRSGDLSVYWYQQSLDQGLQFLIQYYNGEERAKGNILERFSAQQFPDLHSELNLSSLELGDSALYFCASSPSSGSSYEQYFGPGTRLTVT.

The chain carries TRBV7-6 and TRBJ1-1; 8 bases agree with TRBD1. Trimming cost V 2 bases and J 1 base; bases outside gene matches: 3. The CDR3 sequence is 15 residues long. Germline V gene sequence: CDR1 SGHVS, CDR2 FNYEAQ. The CDR3 spells CASSLPGTGNTEAFF. The CDR3 DNA reads TGTGCCAGCAGCTTACCCGGGACAGGGAACACTGAAGCTTTCTTT. Combining the CDR3 with reference TRBV7-6 and TRBJ1-1 gives the whole variable domain GAGVSQSPRYKVTKRGQDVALRCDPISGHVSLYWYRQALGQGPEFLTYFNYEAQQDKSGLPNDRFSAERPEGSISTLTIQRTEQRDSAMYRCASSLPGTGNTEAFFGQGTRLTVV.